The clone carrying this TCR beta chain was recorded once. Looked up from germline, CDR1 is SGHAT and CDR2 is FQDESV (reference sequence). The CDR3 covers 16 residues. Trimming removed 5 bases at V and 12 bases at J, with 26 bases between. TCRdb reprocessed the PCR reads using MiXCR. The data hold some 41,000 clones, with 28% observed a single time. These data are taken from a study of metastatic and nonmetastatic thyroid tumors. No treatment had been given to any patient before thyroid surgery. The chain uses TRBV11-1 and TRBJ2-1; weak D call: TRBD2 (6 bases). The sequenced material came from blood. This sequence was found in a male donor with papillary thyroid cancer or a benign thyroid nodule (not recorded which). Some clones in this sample may be carry-over from other donors' samples. This CDR3 reads CASSVRLAALYNSQFF. The CDR3 DNA reads as TGTGCCAGCAGCGTTCGGTTAGCGGCCCTCTACAATTCGCAGTTCTTC.